This TCR beta chain emerged from a study of blood T cell repertoires in COVID-19. On the study more broadly: T cells, B-cell-depleted T cells, or PBMCs provided the cDNA or gDNA that served as material.

Measured with immunoSEQ multiplex PCR; TCRdb has only the in-frame clones, and not every one. This table holds about 240,000 clones, over 75% found once. The V gene's germline CDR1 is MDHEN and CDR2 SYDVKM. This CDR3 spans 14 amino acids. V was shortened by 8 bases and J by 2 bases, with 16 bases between the two germline ends. The clonotype originates from a man aged 30-40 years who had recovered from COVID-19. The rearrangement uses TRBV28 and TRBJ2-7; D is perhaps TRBD2 (5 bases). The sequencing input was peripheral blood. CDR3 residues: CASSEPGGTYEQYV. In DNA, the CDR3 is TGTGCCAGCTCGGAACCCGGAGGCACCTACGAGCAGTACGTC.